This entry features one T cell receptor (beta chain) sequence. Data came from immunoSEQ multiplex PCR; TCRdb stores just in-frame clones and leaves some out. The sample consists of about 29,000 clones, about 91% of them appearing once. This sample stems from a study of lymphopenia after photon versus proton radiotherapy. This TCR was sampled from a woman in her fifties or sixties with cholangiocarcinoma. Some clones in this sample may be carry-over from other donors' samples. The source was peripheral blood, collected from a patient treated with proton-based radiotherapy.

In DNA form, the CDR3 reads TGTGCCAGTAGTAGAAGGGCAGCTAACTATGGCTACACCTTC. This codes for CASSRRAANYGYTF. The genes are TRBV19 and TRBJ1-2; unclear D gene. Trimming cost V 4 bases and J 0 bases, with 9 bases left between them. Germline V CDR1 and CDR2: LNHDA, SQIVND (reference sequence). The CDR3 has 14 residues.